This T cell receptor (beta chain) was identified in a study of CD8 T cells in Susac syndrome. Random hexamers were used to reverse transcribe about 0.45 to 1 ug of RNA. TCRdb called the immunoSEQ multiplex PCR reads again in MiXCR, with one record for every CDR3 protein. The table has some 110,000 distinct CDR3 sequences, 96% seen once. The CDR3 length is 11 residues. The V gene lost 4 bases and the J gene lost 3 bases, with 7 bases spanning the gap. Germline CDR1 is SQVTM and CDR2 is ANQGSEA. The sequenced sample was CD4+ T cells from PBMCs. This sequence was found in a human donor with Susac syndrome. The chain joins TRBV29-1 to TRBJ2-7; no reliable D call. The CDR3 loop is CSVGDFYEQYF. CDR3 DNA: TGCAGCGTTGGAGACTTCTACGAGCAGTACTTC.